The following is a TCR beta chain sequence with its context. The sample holds a few counts of this clone. Its antigen target is currently unknown. The sample holds no much larger clone one base away, and base qualities are not on file. This record comes from a study of beta chain features in type 1 diabetes (dated by TCRdb to 2017 to 2018). For the study in its entirety: No differences in mean age, gender distribution, total cell number or subset yield were found between patients and healthy donors. Across all samples, about 110 million sorted cells were examined, and cell number per subset correlated strongly with RNA yield. In the study, TCRB repertoires of sorted circulating CD4+ T cell subsets from recently diagnosed type 1 diabetes patients were compared with those of matched healthy donors. Naive and central memory subsets were obtained from all 30 or so donors, but regulatory and stem cell-like memory subsets were isolated from only 8 patients and roughly eight healthy donors. The investigation overall reported the following: Because cDNA was sequenced instead of genomic DNA, highly expressing activated cells could be over-represented, though the groups showed no difference in activation or CD3 levels. Because the HLA sub-analyses included only small numbers of individuals, any influence of HLA type on TCRB rearrangement was left unresolved. Type 1 diabetes patients showed a moderate but significant shortening of TCRB CDR3 length in all four CD4+ subsets. Naive, central memory and regulatory TCRB repertoires appeared to be more alike among patients than among healthy donors. Shorter templates might have been favored by PCR, but patient and control samples were amplified and corrected together, so both groups would have been affected equally by any skew. At VDJ recombination sites, type 1 diabetes patients had fewer insertions and more deleted nucleotides, which implies abnormalities in thymic rearrangement.

As encoded in the germline V gene, CDR1 is LGHNA while CDR2 is YSLEER. The CDR3 starts with the cysteine, ends with the phenylalanine, and has 15 residues. CDR3 DNA only is kept here, 45 bases in frame from base 1. V is pared back by 0 bases and J by 7 bases, with 15 bases lying between the germline termini. From each donor, a single peripheral blood sample of approximately 120 mL on average was drawn into heparinised tubes. A BD FACSAria II and a panel including CD45RO, CCR7, CD25, CD127, CD95 and CD27 were used to sort naive, central memory, regulatory and stem cell-like memory CD4+ T cells. Purity was above 98% for every sorted population. PBMCs were isolated immediately by Lymphoprep density gradient centrifugation and stained directly without culture. So that batch effects would be minimized, each experiment stained and sorted samples in pairs, pairing one healthy donor with one patient. The entire isolated RNA was reverse transcribed using the High Capacity cDNA Reverse Transcription Kit, and thus expressed TCRB transcripts were sequenced. Deep immunoSEQ sequencing was performed on naive, central memory and regulatory T cell samples, with an average of roughly 4 million total reads per sample. After sorted cells were lysed in RLT buffer, RNA was extracted with DNase-treated RNeasy Micro or Mini kits, with the choice depending on cell number. Each cell subset was processed on its own to prevent cross-contamination, while patient and healthy donor samples were processed together. The immunoSEQ multiplex PCR was used to amplify TCRB sequences from cDNA, generating 87-bp fragments that spanned the CDR3 region. Sequencing of the amplicons was done on the Illumina HiSeq platform. The paper's processing steps were these. Synthetic template baselines were used to correct PCR bias computationally, reads within Hamming distance 2 were collapsed together, and singletons that could not be merged were discarded. Reads were aligned against IMGT to assign V, D and J genes, CDR3 length and insertions or deletions at six rearrangement sites. Within each subset, clonotype counts were normalized to sorted cell number, and only after that were true diversity and Gini coefficients computed with the tcR R package. The overlap coefficient, calculated on TCRB nucleotide sequences, was used to measure repertoire sharing. As a proxy for the pre-selection repertoire, out-of-frame TCRB sequences from naive cells were analyzed. Not all clones reach the TCRdb copy of this immuneACCESS table, which keeps in-frame sequences only. Checked studies attribute under half of the gap to unresolved V genes and leave the rest unexplained. That table furnishes V, J and clone size, whereas the DNA furnished D and trimming. This sample has hundreds of thousands of clones in its table, and over 12% of those were observed once. 0.035% to 0.045% of the sample is in the top ten clones.

The chain is encoded by TRBV4-3 joined to TRBJ2-5; tentative D gene TRBD2, with 6 bases matching. The clonotype comes from a man aged 18 to 35 with type 1 diabetes. Sequencing was done on a sample of naive CD4+ T cells from blood. The sample's cell subset or site label, decoded: true naive CD4+ T cells. The nucleotide sequence is TGCGCCAGCAGCCAAGATTGGTTTGGAGGGGTGACCCAGTACTTC. Translated, it gives CASSQDWFGGVTQYF.